The 8 T cell receptor beta chains below come from one sample, sequenced in a study of T cells after yellow fever vaccination. TCRdb re-derived calls from the 5' RACE reads in MiXCR, one entry per CDR3 protein. The sample carries about 260,000 distinct CDR3 sequences, 13% recorded once. Material: CD4+ T cells sorted from PBMCs, obtained 45 days after the yellow fever booster vaccination. The source is a man younger than 45 who received the YFV17D yellow fever vaccine.

This clonotype was counted a few times. V gene TRBV7-2 combines with J gene TRBJ2-7; D is undetermined. The germline gives CDR1 SGHTA, CDR2 FQGNSA. The CDR3 is 12 amino acids. V lost 4 bases and J lost 2, with 6 bases in between. CDR3 sequence reads: CASSWDAYEQYF. The CDR3 DNA sequence: TGTGCCAGCAGCTGGGATGCCTACGAGCAGTACTTC.

The chain uses TRBV11-2 and TRBJ2-3, with 10 bases fitting TRBD2. The trim removed 0 bases at V and 9 bases at J, leaving 9 bases unmatched. From germline, CDR1 is SGHAT and CDR2 FQNNGV. This CDR3 contains 16 residues. Here the CDR3 reads CASSLDRLAGELTQYF. The CDR3 nucleotides are TGTGCCAGCAGCTTAGATCGGCTAGCGGGAGAGTTGACGCAGTATTTT.

This clonotype was recorded at least ten times. V is TRBV7-2 and J is TRBJ2-1; TRBD1 agrees at 7 bases. V gave up 5 bases and J gave up 11 bases; unmatched junction bases: 12. The CDR3 runs to 14 residues. CDR1 is SGHTA and CDR2 is FQGNSA in the germline V gene. The CDR3: CASSPGTVDAQQFF. CDR3 nucleotide sequence: TGTGCCAGCAGCCCCGGGACAGTTGACGCTCAGCAGTTCTTC.

In nucleotides, the CDR3 is TGCGCCAGCAGCCAACTACCGACTAGCGGGATTGAGGGCAAAAACATTCAGTACTTC. Translated: CASSQLPTSGIEGKNIQYF. V usage is TRBV4-1 and J usage is TRBJ2-4, with 11 bases fitting TRBD2. J was trimmed by 3 bases and V by 2 bases; bases with no gene match: 12. Germline-derived CDR1 and CDR2 are MGHRA and YSYEKL. This CDR3 is built from 19 residues.

The rearrangement joins TRBV20-1 to TRBJ2-5; no firm D call. From germline, CDR1 is DFQATT and CDR2 SNEGSKA (reference sequence). The CDR3 length is 14 residues. V was trimmed by 2 bases and J by 2 bases, leaving 12 bases between them. The CDR3 protein is CSARPRALQETQYF. CDR3 coding DNA: TGCAGTGCTAGACCCCGGGCCCTTCAAGAGACCCAGTACTTC.

The chain combines TRBV28 with TRBJ2-5, with 11 bases aligning to TRBD2. Germline V gives CDR1 MDHEN, CDR2 SYDVKM. Trimming removed 3 bases from V and 3 bases from J; junction bases left unmatched: 3. The length of the CDR3 is 15 residues. CDR3 sequence (DNA): TGTGCCAGCAGTTTTTCGACTAGCGGGGAAGAGACCCAGTACTTC. Protein: CASSFSTSGEETQYF.

The genes are TRBV18 and TRBJ2-7; D possibly matches TRBD1 or TRBD2 (5 bases each). Trimming removed 6 bases from V and 6 bases from J, with 12 bases in between. Germline CDR1 is KGHSH and CDR2 is LQKENI. This CDR3 has 12 amino acids. As DNA, the CDR3 is TGTGCCAGCTCGGGTGACAGCGGCGAGCAGTACTTC. It encodes CASSGDSGEQYF.

The table lists this clonotype with a few counts. The V gene is TRBV5-1, the J gene TRBJ2-3, with TRBD2 as a possible D gene (6 bases). The germline gives CDR1 SGHRS, CDR2 YFSETQ. There are 15 residues in the CDR3. V lost 5 bases, J lost 2 bases, and 15 bases lay in between. In DNA, the CDR3 is TGCGCCAGCAGGGAGCGGGCGGGCTTCACAGATACGCAGTATTTT. Encoded protein: CASRERAGFTDTQYF.